The 26 T cell receptor beta chains in this list originate from one sample, sequenced in a study of identical twins. TCRdb reprocessed the 5' RACE reads with MiXCR, giving one entry per CDR3 protein. The sample lists about 480,000 distinct CDR3 sequences; 13% to 15% were seen once. These data also featured in a second study, about yellow fever vaccine responses in identical twins.

Sequencing used CD4+ T cells sorted from blood. These receptors were collected from a woman younger than 30 in good health.

This clonotype was detected only a few times. The chain couples TRBV2 to TRBJ2-1; the D is unclear. The CDR3 has 12 residues. The germline V gene encodes CDR1 SNHLY and CDR2 FYNNEI. V gave up 3 bases and J gave up 8 bases, with 8 bases separating them. This chain's CDR3 is CASSDLIHEQFF. The CDR3 nucleotides read TGTGCCAGCAGTGACCTAATACATGAGCAGTTCTTC.

There are a few counts of this clonotype. The V gene is TRBV12-3 or TRBV12-4, the J gene TRBJ1-1, with TRBD1 identical over 7 bases. The CDR3 totals 14 residues. V trimming: 6 bases; J trimming: 0 bases; junction bases outside the gene matches: 4. CDR3 nucleotide sequence: TGTGCCAGCAGCGACAGGGACGTGAACACTGAAGCTTTCTTT. This translates into CASSDRDVNTEAFF.

The J gene is TRBJ2-5, the V gene TRBV5-1, with D tentatively TRBD2 (6 bases). The CDR3 extends over 14 amino acids. CDR1 SGHRS and CDR2 YFSETQ come from the germline V gene. Trimming removed 1 base from V and 13 bases from J, with 20 bases in between. CDR3 amino acids: CASSLTTGTPGRYF. CDR3 DNA: TGCGCCAGCAGCTTGACTACCGGGACTCCCGGTCGGTACTTC.

This chain connects TRBV6-5 to TRBJ1-2; 8 nucleotides match TRBD1. The germline gives CDR1 MNHEY, CDR2 SVGAGI. The CDR3 has 18 amino acids. V lost 4 bases to trimming and J lost 1 base; unmatched junction nucleotides: 14. Written as DNA, the CDR3 is TGTGCCAGCAGTTTTTCGGGGTTAGGGACAGGCAATAACTATGGCTACACCTTC. Translating it yields CASSFSGLGTGNNYGYTF.

The chain couples TRBV18 to TRBJ2-3; no definite D call. CDR1 and CDR2 from the germline V gene are KGHSH and LQKENI. The V and J ends lost 3 bases and 3 bases respectively, with 16 bases between them. The CDR3 totals 16 residues. The CDR3 here is CASSPLPGRGTDTQYF. The CDR3 bases are TGTGCCAGCTCACCTCTTCCGGGCCGAGGAACAGATACGCAGTATTTT.

V and J are TRBV5-6 and TRBJ2-7, with 10 positions matching TRBD2. CDR3 length: 16 residues. CDR1 and CDR2 (germline): SGHDT, YYEEEE. V lost 3 bases, J lost 3 bases, and 9 bases stayed unmatched. The CDR3: CASSWHLAGVSYEQYF. CDR3 DNA: TGTGCCAGCAGCTGGCATCTAGCGGGGGTCAGCTACGAGCAGTACTTC. Based on the CDR3 plus reference TRBV5-6 and TRBJ2-7, the full variable domain is DAGVTQSPTHLIKTRGQQVTLRCSPKSGHDTVSWYQQALGQGPQFIFQYYEEEERQRGNFPDRFSGHQFPNYSSELNVNALLLGDSALYLCASSWHLAGVSYEQYFGPGTRLTVT.

This clonotype has only one observation. A much more abundant neighbour one base away suggests this may be a read error. CDR3 bases: TGTGCCAGCAATTGGGGGAACTACAATGAGCAGTTCTTC. Translated: CASNWGNYNEQFF. The rearrangement uses TRBV2 and TRBJ2-1, with D perhaps assigned TRBD1 or TRBD2 (5 bases each). The CDR3 covers 13 residues. From germline, CDR1 is SNHLY and CDR2 FYNNEI. The V end was cut by 7 bases, the J end by 3 bases, with 10 bases between.

This clonotype has only a few counts. The chain uses TRBV24-1 and TRBJ2-7; D unclear. The CDR3 loop spans 14 amino acids. V lost 5 bases and J 4 bases, leaving 14 bases between the germline ends. Germline V gene data show CDR1 as KGHDR and CDR2 as SFDVKD. CDR3 nucleotide sequence: TGTGCCACCAGTGCGTGTCCTGGGGAATACGAGCAGTACTTC. Protein sequence: CATSACPGEYEQYF.

Many counts were recorded for this clonotype. The J gene is TRBJ2-7, the V gene TRBV20-1; D is possibly TRBD1 (5 bases). The CDR3 is 13 residues long. Germline V CDR1 and CDR2: DFQATT, SNEGSKA (reference sequence). V was pared by 3 bases and J by 3 bases, with 12 bases between. The CDR3 loop is CSASADTYYEQYF. The CDR3 DNA follows: TGCAGTGCTAGCGCGGACACGTACTACGAGCAGTACTTC.

In this sample, this clonotype turned up a few times. The rearrangement uses TRBV10-3 and TRBJ2-1, with TRBD1 as a possible D gene (5 bases). V shed 3 bases and J shed 3 bases, with 9 bases lying between them. The CDR3 is 14 residues long. The germline V gene encodes CDR1 ENHRY and CDR2 SYGVKD. CDR3 nucleotide sequence: TGTGCCATCAGTGAAGGGGCACTCTACAATGAGCAGTTCTTC. As protein: CAISEGALYNEQFF.

The chain recombines TRBV20-1 with TRBJ2-7; possible D gene TRBD2, 6 bases. CDR3 length: 14 amino acids. Germline V lookup: CDR1 DFQATT, CDR2 SNEGSKA (reference sequence). The V end was cut by 5 bases, the J end by 5 bases, with 19 bases between. CDR3 sequence reads: CSASPLGGKDEQYF. The DNA for the CDR3 is TGCAGTGCTTCACCTCTGGGGGGAAAGGACGAGCAGTACTTC.

This clonotype was seen a handful of times. This sequence joins TRBV4-3 and TRBJ2-7, with D hard to call. The CDR3 spans 14 residues. Germline V gene sequence: CDR1 LGHNA, CDR2 YSLEER. V dropped 0 bases and J dropped 4 bases, with 10 bases sitting between them. The CDR3 region is CASSQDQRTYEQYF. In DNA, the CDR3 is TGCGCCAGCAGCCAAGATCAGCGAACTTACGAGCAGTACTTC.

This rearrangement joins TRBV18 to TRBJ2-1; TRBD2 might be the D (6 bases). V was trimmed by 6 bases and J by 9 bases, leaving 12 bases between them. The CDR3 sequence is 12 residues long. Germline V CDR1 and CDR2: KGHSH, LQKENI. The CDR3 spells CASSLTRSEQFF. The CDR3 bases are TGTGCCAGCTCGCTGACTAGAAGTGAGCAGTTCTTC.

This clonotype was detected only a few times. The chain joins TRBV7-8 to TRBJ2-5; TRBD1 matches 8 bases. V trimming: 2 bases; J trimming: 5 bases; junction bases outside the gene matches: 10. Germline V gene data show CDR1 as SGHVS and CDR2 as FQNEAQ. The CDR3 sequence is 16 residues long. The CDR3 here is CASSLNFGQGRETQYF. Written as DNA, the CDR3 is TGTGCCAGCAGCTTAAATTTCGGACAGGGCAGGGAGACCCAGTACTTC.

This clonotype was counted many times. The chain uses TRBV28 and TRBJ2-7, with 8 bases identical to TRBD1. Germline V gene lookup returns CDR1 MDHEN and CDR2 SYDVKM. This CDR3 has 14 amino acids. The junction had 12 bases not matched to a gene; V was cut back by 7 bases and J by 7 bases. The CDR3 bases are TGTGCCAGCACCCCGGGTCAGGGGGCGCGAGAGCAGTACTTC. Its protein is CASTPGQGAREQYF.

V and J are TRBV20-1 and TRBJ2-3; no clear D gene. V was pared by 3 bases and J by 4 bases, with 14 bases between. The CDR3 contains 14 residues. CDR1 and CDR2 (germline): DFQATT, SNEGSKA (reference sequence). The CDR3 region is CSARGSLLPDTQYF. DNA of the CDR3: TGCAGTGCTAGGGGTTCCCTGCTCCCAGATACGCAGTATTTT.

This chain uses TRBV20-1 with TRBJ2-7, with 8 nucleotides matching TRBD2. This CDR3 is built from 15 residues. CDR1 DFQATT and CDR2 SNEGSKA come from the germline V gene (reference sequence). J lost 0 bases, V lost 5 bases, and 9 bases had no gene match. The CDR3 region is CSAVTAGESSYEQYF. DNA of the CDR3: TGCAGTGCTGTCACAGCGGGGGAGAGCTCCTACGAGCAGTACTTC.

This clonotype was counted only a few times. The rearrangement joins TRBV5-6 to TRBJ2-7, with D perhaps matching TRBD1 or TRBD2 (5 bases each). There are 13 residues in the CDR3. V shed 4 bases and J shed 3 bases, with 11 bases lying between them. Germline values: CDR1 SGHDT, CDR2 YYEEEE. The CDR3: CASSGRDGYEQYF. For the CDR3, the DNA is TGTGCCAGCAGCGGCCGGGACGGCTACGAGCAGTACTTC.

The CDR3 coding sequence is TGCAGTGCGCAGACAGGGTCAGATACGCAGTATTTT. Its protein is CSAQTGSDTQYF. V gene TRBV20-1 combines with J gene TRBJ2-3; 7 positions match TRBD1. Losses at the gene ends were 6 bases for V and 4 bases for J; bases not matched to a gene: 4. The CDR3 spans 12 residues. CDR1 DFQATT and CDR2 SNEGSKA come from the germline V gene (reference sequence).

J is TRBJ1-6 and V is TRBV20-1, with 7 positions matching TRBD1. The ends lost 6 bases at V and 8 bases at J; junction bases unmatched: 10. Germline loops: CDR1 DFQATT, CDR2 SNEGSKA (reference sequence). This CDR3 comprises 14 residues. The CDR3, as DNA: TGCAGTGCGAGACAGGGAGAAAAGGATTCACCCCTCCACTTT. This translates into CSARQGEKDSPLHF.

This clonotype was counted a few times. V is TRBV20-1 and J is TRBJ2-1, with 16 bases identical to TRBD2. The V and J ends lost 0 bases and 6 bases, in that order; junction bases with no gene match: 11. Germline V gives CDR1 DFQATT, CDR2 SNEGSKA (reference sequence). This CDR3 is built from 19 residues. In DNA, the CDR3 is TGCAGTGCTAGAGATAGTAGGGGACTAGCGGGGGGGCTGGTCAATGAGCAGTTCTTC. This sequence encodes CSARDSRGLAGGLVNEQFF.

In this sample, this clonotype turned up a few times. This rearrangement joins TRBV14 to TRBJ2-1, with D tentatively TRBD1 (5 bases). CDR3 length: 15 amino acids. V lost 0 bases and J lost 7, with 13 bases in between. From germline, CDR1 is SGHDN and CDR2 FVKESK. As DNA, the CDR3 is TGTGCCAGCAGCCAAGATCCCAGGGCCATGAATGAGCAGTTCTTC. Translating gives CASSQDPRAMNEQFF.

In this sample, this clonotype turned up a few times. The V and J genes are TRBV6-2 or TRBV6-3 and TRBJ2-1, with 9 bases fitting TRBD2. Germline V CDR1 and CDR2: MNHEY, SVGEGT. The junction had 18 bases not matched to a gene; V was cut back by 5 bases and J by 10 bases. The CDR3 has 17 residues. This CDR3 is CASSHSKALAGEGEQFF. In nucleotides, the CDR3 is TGTGCCAGCAGTCATTCTAAGGCGTTAGCGGGAGAGGGGGAGCAGTTCTTC.

This sequence joins TRBV28 and TRBJ2-1; 8 nucleotides match TRBD2. The CDR3 spans 16 residues. V dropped 5 bases and J dropped 7; count of bases not matched to a gene: 13. Germline CDR1 reads MDHEN; CDR2 reads SYDVKM. The CDR3 DNA follows: TGTGCCAGCAGTCGCCTACCGGGAGGGCCTGATAATGAGCAGTTCTTC. It translates to CASSRLPGGPDNEQFF.

This clonotype was seen only a few times. The chain links TRBV20-1 to TRBJ2-3, with a possible D match to TRBD1 (5 bases). The V and J ends lost 5 bases and 3 bases respectively, with 27 bases between them. Germline CDR1 DFQATT, CDR2 SNEGSKA (reference sequence). This CDR3 contains 18 residues. CDR3: CSAFAQKLPLRGTDTQYF. The DNA of the CDR3 is TGCAGTGCTTTCGCCCAAAAACTACCCCTTAGGGGAACAGATACGCAGTATTTT.

This clonotype occurred many times. As DNA, the CDR3 is TGTGCCACCAGCTCCATGCCCGGGACTAGCGGCTACAATGAGCAGTTCTTC. This gives the protein CATSSMPGTSGYNEQFF. The rearrangement uses TRBV15 and TRBJ2-1, with 11 nucleotides matching TRBD2. The J segment lost 3 bases and the V segment lost 5 bases, leaving 9 bases of the junction unmatched. In germline, CDR1 is LNHNV, CDR2 YYDKDF (reference sequence). The CDR3 has 17 residues. Based on the CDR3 plus reference TRBV15 and TRBJ2-1, the full variable domain is DAMVIQNPRYQVTQFGKPVTLSCSQTLNHNVMYWYQQKSSQAPKLLFHYYDKDFNNEADTPDNFQSRRPNTSFCFLDIRSPGLGDTAMYLCATSSMPGTSGYNEQFFGPGTRLTVL.